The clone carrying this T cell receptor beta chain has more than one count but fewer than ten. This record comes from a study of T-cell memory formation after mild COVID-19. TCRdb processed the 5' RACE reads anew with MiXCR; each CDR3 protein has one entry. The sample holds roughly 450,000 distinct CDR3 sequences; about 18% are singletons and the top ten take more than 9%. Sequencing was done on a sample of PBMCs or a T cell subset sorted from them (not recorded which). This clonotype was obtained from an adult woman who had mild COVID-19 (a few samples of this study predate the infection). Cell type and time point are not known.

This CDR3 is CASSSRITTDEQYF. The DNA for the CDR3 is TGTGCCAGCAGCTCGCGGATTACAACGGACGAGCAGTACTTC. The chain has TRBV7-8 and TRBJ2-7; D remains unclear. Germline CDR1 reads SGHVS; CDR2 reads FQNEAQ. The V and J ends lost 4 bases and 5 bases respectively, with 15 bases between them. The CDR3 has 14 amino acids.